The T cell receptor beta chain described here comes from a study of naive and memory T cell subsets. A UMI-containing oligonucleotide was joined by 3' ligation to the TCR cDNA template. Four PCR rounds used nested alpha and beta constant region primers plus the SP2 primer. TCRdb reanalysed the 5' RACE reads using MiXCR and keeps one entry per CDR3 protein. The sample has tens of thousands of distinct CDR3 sequences; approximately 4.5% are singletons. Concerning this clonotype itself: A single base separates this from a much larger clone, so it may be a read error.

The CDR3 loop spans 13 amino acids. Trimming took off 0 bases at V and 11 bases at J, with 16 bases between the two ends. CDR1 and CDR2 from the germline V gene are DFQATT and SNEGSKA (reference sequence). This TCR was sampled from a female donor in good health. This chain uses TRBV20-1 with TRBJ1-1; the D gene is possibly TRBD1 (6 bases). The chain's CDR3 is CSARDWGAVYAFF. The DNA for the CDR3 is TGCAGTGCTAGAGATTGGGGGGCGGTGTATGCTTTCTTT.